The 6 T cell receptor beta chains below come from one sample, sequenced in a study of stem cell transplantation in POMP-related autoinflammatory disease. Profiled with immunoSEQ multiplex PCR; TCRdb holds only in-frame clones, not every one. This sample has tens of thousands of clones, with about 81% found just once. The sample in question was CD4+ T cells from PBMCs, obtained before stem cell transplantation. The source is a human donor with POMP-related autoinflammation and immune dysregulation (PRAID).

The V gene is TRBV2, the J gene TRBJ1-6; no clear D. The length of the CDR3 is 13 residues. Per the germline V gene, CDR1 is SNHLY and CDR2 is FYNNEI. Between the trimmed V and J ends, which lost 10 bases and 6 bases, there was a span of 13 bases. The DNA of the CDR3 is TGTGCCACCCGTCTTGAACCTAATTCACCCCTCCACTTT. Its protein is CATRLEPNSPLHF.

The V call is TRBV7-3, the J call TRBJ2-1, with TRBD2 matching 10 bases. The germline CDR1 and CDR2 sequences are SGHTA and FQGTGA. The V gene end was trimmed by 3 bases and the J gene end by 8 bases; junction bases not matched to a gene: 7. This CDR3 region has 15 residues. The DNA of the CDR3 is TGTGCCAGCAGCTTTAGGCCTAGCGGGAGCGATGAGCAGTTCTTC. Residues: CASSFRPSGSDEQFF.

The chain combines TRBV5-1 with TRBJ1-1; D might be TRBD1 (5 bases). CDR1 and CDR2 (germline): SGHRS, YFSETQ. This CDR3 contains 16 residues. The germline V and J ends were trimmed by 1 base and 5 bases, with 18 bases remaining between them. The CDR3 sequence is CASSLNDIGGYTEAFF. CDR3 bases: TGCGCCAGCAGCTTGAACGACATCGGGGGGTATACTGAAGCTTTCTTT.

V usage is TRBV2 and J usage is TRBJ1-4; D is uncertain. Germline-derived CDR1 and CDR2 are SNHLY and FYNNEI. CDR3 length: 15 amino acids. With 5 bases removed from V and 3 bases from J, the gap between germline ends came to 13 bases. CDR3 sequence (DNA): TGTGCCAGCAGTTTCAGAGGGTTGTCTAATGAAAAACTGTTTTTT. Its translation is CASSFRGLSNEKLFF.

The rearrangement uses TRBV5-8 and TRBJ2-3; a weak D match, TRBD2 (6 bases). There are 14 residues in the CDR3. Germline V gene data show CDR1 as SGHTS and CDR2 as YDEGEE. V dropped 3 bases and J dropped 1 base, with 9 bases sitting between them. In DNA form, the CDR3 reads TGTGCCAGCAGCTCGGGACTGGGCACAGATACGCAGTATTTT. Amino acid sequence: CASSSGLGTDTQYF.

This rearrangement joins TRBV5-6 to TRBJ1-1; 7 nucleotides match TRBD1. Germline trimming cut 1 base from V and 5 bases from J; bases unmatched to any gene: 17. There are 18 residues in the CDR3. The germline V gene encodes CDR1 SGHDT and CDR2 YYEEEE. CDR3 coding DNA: TGTGCCAGCAGCTTGCGACGATGGGACAGCCGGGCGGTAACTGAAGCTTTCTTT. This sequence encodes CASSLRRWDSRAVTEAFF.